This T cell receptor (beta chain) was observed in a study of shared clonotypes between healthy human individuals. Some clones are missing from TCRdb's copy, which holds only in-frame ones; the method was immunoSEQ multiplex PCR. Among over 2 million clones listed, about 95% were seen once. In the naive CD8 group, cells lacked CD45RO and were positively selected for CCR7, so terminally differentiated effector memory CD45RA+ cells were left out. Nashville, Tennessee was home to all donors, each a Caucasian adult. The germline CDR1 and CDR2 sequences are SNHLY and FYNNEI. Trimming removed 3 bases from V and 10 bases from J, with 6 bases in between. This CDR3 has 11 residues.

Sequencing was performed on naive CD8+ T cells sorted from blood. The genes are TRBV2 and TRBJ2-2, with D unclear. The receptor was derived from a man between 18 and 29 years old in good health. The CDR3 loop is CASSEFAELFF. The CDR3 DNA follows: TGTGCCAGCAGTGAGTTTGCGGAGCTGTTTTTT.